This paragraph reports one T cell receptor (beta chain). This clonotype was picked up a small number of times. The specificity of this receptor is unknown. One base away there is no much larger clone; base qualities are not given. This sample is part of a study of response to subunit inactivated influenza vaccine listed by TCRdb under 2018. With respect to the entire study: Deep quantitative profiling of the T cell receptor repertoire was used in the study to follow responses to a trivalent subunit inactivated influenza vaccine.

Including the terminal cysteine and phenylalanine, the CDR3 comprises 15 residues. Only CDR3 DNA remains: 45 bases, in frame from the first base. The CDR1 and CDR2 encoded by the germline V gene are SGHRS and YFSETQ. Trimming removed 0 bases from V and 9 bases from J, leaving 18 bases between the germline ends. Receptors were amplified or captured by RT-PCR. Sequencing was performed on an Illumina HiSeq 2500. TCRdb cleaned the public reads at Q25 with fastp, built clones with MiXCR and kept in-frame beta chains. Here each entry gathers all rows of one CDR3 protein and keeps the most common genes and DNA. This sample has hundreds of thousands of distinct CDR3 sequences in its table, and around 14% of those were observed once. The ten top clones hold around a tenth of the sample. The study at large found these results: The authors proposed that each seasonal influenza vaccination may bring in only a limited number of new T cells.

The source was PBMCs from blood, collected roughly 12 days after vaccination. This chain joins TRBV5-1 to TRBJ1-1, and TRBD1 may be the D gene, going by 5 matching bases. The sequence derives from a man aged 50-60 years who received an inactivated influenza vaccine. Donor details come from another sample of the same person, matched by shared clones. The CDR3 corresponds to CASSLATLETEQAFF. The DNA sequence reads TGCGCCAGCAGCTTGGCCACTCTTGAGACAGAACAAGCTTTCTTT.